These T cell receptor beta chains were read from a single sample in a study of vaccination effects on CD4 cells after COVID-19. The antigens for these receptors are not known. Libraries were prepared by immunoSEQ multiplex PCR; TCRdb keeps only in-frame clonotypes and omits some of them. The sample has 70,000 to 75,000 clones; approximately 79% are singletons. The sequenced sample was CD4+ T cells from PBMCs cultured with HCoV-OC43 spike peptides, obtained before COVID-19 vaccination. These receptors were taken from a human donor who received a COVID-19 vaccine. Both conserved end residues are part of each CDR3. D genes are given only for firm matches. For some rows the clone size is stated as once, few or many, or as a class when expanded; others skip it.

abundance	j_gene	d_gene	v_gene	CDR3nt	CDR3aa
NA	TRBJ1-6	TRBD1	TRBV7-6	TGTGCCAGCAGCCGAACAGGGGCGGGGAATTCACCCCTCCACTTT	CASSRTGAGNSPLHF
once	TRBJ2-1	NA	TRBV6-6	TGTGCCAGCAGTAGGGTTCCCAGGGACCACAATGAGCAGTTCTTC	CASSRVPRDHNEQFF
NA	TRBJ1-3	NA	TRBV6-1	TGTGCCAGCAGTGCCTTTCAGGGGCTTACTGGAAACACCATATATTTT	CASSAFQGLTGNTIYF
NA	TRBJ2-5	TRBD1	TRBV2	TGTGCCAGCAGTGACAGGGGACAGGGATCGGAGACCCAGTACTTC	CASSDRGQGSETQYF
NA	TRBJ2-3	TRBD2	TRBV5-1	TGCGCCAGCAGCTTGGTAGCGGGGGGGACAGATACGCAGTATTTT	CASSLVAGGTDTQYF
NA	TRBJ1-1	NA	TRBV3-1/TRBV3-2	TGTGCCAGCAGCCGCGGAGGGGGGAACACTGAAGCTTTCTTT	CASSRGGGNTEAFF
NA	TRBJ2-5	NA	TRBV29-1	TGCAGCGTTCAAGCACAGGCGATACAAGAGACCCAGTACTTC	CSVQAQAIQETQYF
NA	TRBJ1-5	NA	TRBV12-3/TRBV12-4	TGTGCCAGCAGTCCGCAACTGAATCAGCCCCAGCATTTT	CASSPQLNQPQHF
NA	TRBJ2-2	NA	TRBV5-1	TGCGCCAGCAGCTTGTCAGGGGTGGACACCGGGGAGCTGTTTTTT	CASSLSGVDTGELFF
NA	TRBJ1-5	TRBD1	TRBV5-5	TGTGCCAGCAGCTTCGGGACAGAAGTACAGCCCCAGCATTTT	CASSFGTEVQPQHF
NA	TRBJ2-3	NA	TRBV27	TGTGCCACCACCTGGCTGTGGGGAAATCACACAGATACGCAGTATTTT	CATTWLWGNHTDTQYF
NA	TRBJ2-6	NA	TRBV10-3	TGTGCCATCAGTAGTACTGGGGCCAACGTCCTGACTTTC	CAISSTGANVLTF
few	TRBJ2-2	NA	TRBV2	TGTGCCAGCAAAAACACCGGGGAGCTGTTTTTT	CASKNTGELFF
NA	TRBJ1-5	NA	TRBV21-1	TGTGCCAGCAGCAAACTGACAGGGCCTACACGTAATAGCAATCAGCCCCAGCATTTT	CASSKLTGPTRNSNQPQHF
NA	TRBJ2-1	NA	TRBV14	TGTGCCAGCAGCCAACTCTGGTGGGATGAGCAGTTCTTC	CASSQLWWDEQFF
NA	TRBJ1-2	NA	TRBV14	TGTGCCAGCTTAAAGGGGGACTATGGCTACACCTTC	CASLKGDYGYTF
NA	TRBJ2-1	NA	TRBV6-5	TGTGCCAGCAGTTACTCTTGGACACCCTACAATGAGCAGTTCTTC	CASSYSWTPYNEQFF
NA	TRBJ1-4	NA	TRBV2	TGTGCCAGCAGTGGGACAGAAACAACTAATGAAAAACTGTTTTTT	CASSGTETTNEKLFF
once	TRBJ2-3	NA	TRBV19	TGTGCCAGTAAGCGGCAGGGGAGGTTGACAGATACGCAGTATTTT	CASKRQGRLTDTQYF
few	TRBJ1-2	NA	TRBV6-6	TGTGCCAGCAGCTTGACCGAGACTAACTATGGCTACACCTTC	CASSLTETNYGYTF
NA	TRBJ2-5	TRBD2	TRBV30	TGTGCCTGGAGCGTCACGGAGCGGGGGCCGCAAGAGACCCAGTACTTC	CAWSVTERGPQETQYF
NA	TRBJ2-2	NA	TRBV7-3	TGTGCCAGCAGCCCGCAGGCCTCTTCCGGGGAGCTGTTTTTT	CASSPQASSGELFF
NA	TRBJ1-4	NA	TRBV2	TGTGCCAGCAGTGTCAACACGCAGGGAAAACTGTTTTTT	CASSVNTQGKLFF
few	TRBJ1-1	NA	TRBV7-2	TGTGCCAGCAGCCCCGGGTTCCGGGGGCGGTGGGACACTGAAGCTTTCTTT	CASSPGFRGRWDTEAFF
NA	TRBJ1-2	NA	TRBV5-5	TGTGCCAGCAGCTTGGGACGAAATCCTTATGGCTACACCTTC	CASSLGRNPYGYTF
NA	TRBJ1-2	NA	TRBV30	TGTGCCTGGCACAGGTTCTATGGCTACACCTTC	CAWHRFYGYTF
NA	TRBJ2-1	NA	TRBV5-1	TGCGCCAGCAGCTTGGTTCTAGGTTCCTACAATGAGCAGTTCTTC	CASSLVLGSYNEQFF
once	TRBJ1-1	NA	TRBV2	TGTGCCAGCAGTGTTCTGGTGAACACTGAAGCTTTCTTT	CASSVLVNTEAFF
NA	TRBJ2-1	NA	TRBV30	TGTGCCTGGAGAGCAACGGGGGTCGGTGAGCAGTTCTTC	CAWRATGVGEQFF
NA	TRBJ2-5	NA	TRBV18	TGTGCCAGCTCACCCAGGGAAGAGACCCAGTACTTC	CASSPREETQYF
NA	TRBJ2-5	TRBD1	TRBV5-1	TGCGCCAGCAGCTTAGGGACAGGGGGCCGACAAGAGACCCAGTACTTC	CASSLGTGGRQETQYF
NA	TRBJ2-5	NA	TRBV18	TGTGCCAGCCAGGGGGGACGGCAAGAGACCCAGTACTTC	CASQGGRQETQYF
NA	TRBJ2-6	NA	TRBV6-5	TGTGCCACGCAGTGGAGTCCCTCTGGGGCCAACGTCCTGACTTTC	CATQWSPSGANVLTF
NA	TRBJ1-2	NA	TRBV24-1	TGTGCCACCAGTGATCCTGGCAGGCCAAGCTACACCTTC	CATSDPGRPSYTF
NA	TRBJ1-1	NA	TRBV18	TGTGCCAGCTCACCACCGAACAGCTTGAACACTGAAGCTTTCTTT	CASSPPNSLNTEAFF
NA	TRBJ2-5	NA	TRBV5-4	TGTGCCAGCAGCGCCCCGACCAGACAAGAGACCCAGTACTTC	CASSAPTRQETQYF
few	TRBJ2-2	NA	TRBV24-1	TGTGCCACCAGTGATTTACGGGGTGCCGGGGAGCTGTTTTTT	CATSDLRGAGELFF
NA	TRBJ1-4	TRBD1	TRBV2	TGTGCCAGCACCAAACAGGGGCTGGGTGAAAAACTGTTTTTT	CASTKQGLGEKLFF
NA	TRBJ2-2	NA	TRBV7-2	TGTGCCAGCAGCTTGAGCTTTGGGGAGCTGTTTTTT	CASSLSFGELFF
NA	TRBJ1-5	NA	TRBV6-1	TGTGCCAGCAGTGAAGGTCAGAATCAGCCCCAGCATTTT	CASSEGQNQPQHF
NA	TRBJ1-2	NA	TRBV5-1	TGCGCCAGCAGCTTGTTGAGCGGTGGCTACACCTTC	CASSLLSGGYTF
NA	TRBJ2-3	NA	TRBV18	TGTGCCAGCTCACCTTCTGGGGGGCCTAGCACAGATACGCAGTATTTT	CASSPSGGPSTDTQYF
NA	TRBJ2-5	NA	TRBV27	TGTGCCAGCAGTTACCGGGACGGAGAGACCCAGTACTTC	CASSYRDGETQYF
once	TRBJ1-2	NA	TRBV6-5	TGTGCCAGCCGTTTTAGAGGGAGTTCCTATGGCTACACCTTC	CASRFRGSSYGYTF
NA	TRBJ2-6	TRBD2	TRBV5-6	TGTGCCAGCAGCAAAAGGTCGGGGGGGCGTGGGGCCAACGTCCTGACTTTC	CASSKRSGGRGANVLTF
NA	TRBJ2-2	TRBD1	TRBV24-1	TGTGCCACCAGTGGGGACAGGGGGCAAACCGGGGAGCTGTTTTTT	CATSGDRGQTGELFF
few	TRBJ1-3	NA	TRBV5-1	TGCGCCAGCAGCGTCTTGGGACCCTCGGGGGGCTCAGGAAACACCATATATTTT	CASSVLGPSGGSGNTIYF
NA	TRBJ1-5	NA	TRBV6-5	TGTGCCAGCAGTTTCTCCGGCATCAATCAGCCCCAGCATTTT	CASSFSGINQPQHF
NA	TRBJ2-5	NA	TRBV24-1	TGTGCCACCAGTGATTTGCAGGTCCCGGGGAAAGAGACCCAGTACTTC	CATSDLQVPGKETQYF
NA	TRBJ1-1	NA	TRBV3-1/TRBV3-2	TGTGCCAGCAGCCCCGACAGTCGGGCTGAAGCTTTCTTT	CASSPDSRAEAFF
NA	TRBJ2-5	TRBD2	TRBV19	TGTGCCAGTAGGCCTCATGGAGCGGGGGAACAAGAGACCCAGTACTTC	CASRPHGAGEQETQYF
NA	TRBJ1-3	TRBD1	TRBV6-5	TGTGCCAGCACCGACAGGGGGCTAAATGGAAACACCATATATTTT	CASTDRGLNGNTIYF
few	TRBJ2-2	TRBD1	TRBV5-8	TGTGCCAGCAGCAGATGGACAGGGGGCAGGAACACCGGGGAGCTGTTTTTT	CASSRWTGGRNTGELFF
NA	TRBJ2-2	NA	TRBV21-1	TGTGCCGGTTATAGGGGTGGGGCCGGGGAGCTGTTTTTT	CAGYRGGAGELFF
NA	TRBJ2-1	TRBD1	TRBV7-3	TGTGCCAGCAGCCAAGGGACAGACAATGAGCAGTTCTTC	CASSQGTDNEQFF